Listed below are T cell receptor beta chains from one sample, sequenced in a study of cytomegalovirus exposure and HLA in healthy donors. The table came from immunoSEQ multiplex PCR; TCRdb's copy has only in-frame clones and leaves some out. The data show roughly 81,000 clones, 60% to 85% seen once. Sequencing used PBMCs. Every receptor here comes from a boy between 5 and 17 years old in good health and CMV-seronegative. The CDR3 runs from the conserved cysteine through the conserved F or W.

J: TRBJ2-7; V: TRBV28; CDR3: CASSPLPDRSSYEQYF
J: TRBJ2-3; V: TRBV6-4; CDR3: CASSEAPESTDTQYF
J: TRBJ1-1; V: TRBV6-5; CDR3: CASSYSAVGDTEAFF
J: TRBJ2-6; V: TRBV5-4; CDR3: CASSPGTSGSIGANVLTF
J: TRBJ1-5; V: TRBV28; CDR3: CASSLGRGYQPQHF
J: TRBJ2-5; V: TRBV6-5; CDR3: CASSSGGGRGETQYF
J: TRBJ1-4; V: TRBV5-4; CDR3: CASSPRGTGHEKLFF
J: TRBJ1-4; V: TRBV7-9; CDR3: CASSFIGGNEKLFF
J: TRBJ1-2; V: TRBV9; CDR3: CASSAWTGDGYTF
J: TRBJ2-7; V: TRBV4-3; CDR3: CASSQPAGGGRTYEQYF
J: TRBJ1-5; V: TRBV2; CDR3: CASSYPSGTGRGTGNQPQHF
J: TRBJ1-5; V: TRBV7-2; CDR3: CASSLGTAGHQPQHF
J: TRBJ2-7; V: TRBV25-1; CDR3: CASSEGQGRVSEQYF
J: TRBJ1-1; V: TRBV2; CDR3: CASESAKDLSFF
J: TRBJ1-2; V: TRBV30; CDR3: CAWSGTGGGYGYTF
J: TRBJ1-3; V: TRBV11-2; CDR3: CASSRAPGGNSGNTIYF
J: TRBJ2-1; V: TRBV5-4; CDR3: CASSLRVSWNEQFF
J: TRBJ2-7; V: TRBV5-8; CDR3: CASSLTSGETYEQYF
J: TRBJ1-3; V: TRBV6-6; CDR3: CASINRRFYGNTIYF
J: TRBJ1-5; V: TRBV19; CDR3: CATSDRVDQPQHF
J: TRBJ2-1; V: TRBV14; CDR3: CASSQDRYGDSNEQFF
J: TRBJ2-7; V: TRBV2; CDR3: CASSIDNEQYF
J: TRBJ2-1; V: TRBV30; CDR3: CAWRGDREFLNEQFF
J: TRBJ2-7; V: TRBV27; CDR3: CASSLTSLYEQYF
J: TRBJ2-5; V: TRBV29-1; CDR3: CSVLKGKGVSRRETQYF
J: TRBJ1-4; V: TRBV7-2; CDR3: CASSLGGVGANEKLFF
J: TRBJ1-4; V: TRBV30; CDR3: CAWTWDTRLQKLFF
J: TRBJ2-1; V: TRBV27; CDR3: CASSQRGVSNEQFF
J: TRBJ2-1; V: TRBV27; CDR3: CASSFTGDEQFF
J: TRBJ2-2; V: TRBV4-1; CDR3: CASSQGPGQGARELFF
J: TRBJ2-5; V: TRBV5-4; CDR3: CASNSRMSTGETQYF